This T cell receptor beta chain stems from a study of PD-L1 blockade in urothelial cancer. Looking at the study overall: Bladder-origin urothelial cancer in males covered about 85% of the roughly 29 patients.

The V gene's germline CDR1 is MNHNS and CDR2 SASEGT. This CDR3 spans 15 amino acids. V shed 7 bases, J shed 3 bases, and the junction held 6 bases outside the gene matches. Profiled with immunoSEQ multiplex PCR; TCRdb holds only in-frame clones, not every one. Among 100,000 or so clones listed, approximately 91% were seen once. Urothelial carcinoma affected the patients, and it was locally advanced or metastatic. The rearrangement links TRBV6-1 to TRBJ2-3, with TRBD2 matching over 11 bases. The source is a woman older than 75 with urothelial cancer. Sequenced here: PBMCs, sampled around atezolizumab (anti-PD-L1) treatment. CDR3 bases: TGTGCCAGCACAAATAGCGGGAGGGAGACAGATACGCAGTATTTT. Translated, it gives CASTNSGRETDTQYF.